A single sample gave rise to the 27 T cell receptor beta chains below, sequenced in a study of cytomegalovirus exposure and HLA in healthy donors. Amplification used 60 Vbeta primers and 13 Jbeta primers. Sequencing used immunoSEQ multiplex PCR; TCRdb keeps in-frame clones, though not all of them. This table has 90,000 to 110,000 clones, approximately 79% appearing once. Sequencing was performed on PBMCs. The receptors derive from a man aged 25 to 45 in good health and CMV-seropositive.

The rearrangement joins TRBV7-2 to TRBJ2-7; 8 nucleotides agree with TRBD1. The CDR3 contains 15 residues. CDR1 is SGHTA and CDR2 is FQGNSA in the germline V gene. V lost 1 base, J lost 2 bases, and 4 bases stayed unmatched. This chain's CDR3 is CASSLGTGYTYEQYF. CDR3 coding DNA: TGTGCCAGCAGCTTAGGGACAGGGTACACCTACGAGCAGTACTTC.

The chain joins TRBV5-1 to TRBJ1-1; D may be TRBD1 (6 bases). This CDR3 has 14 amino acids. Germline assignment: CDR1 SGHRS and CDR2 YFSETQ. Trimming left V 7 bases short and J 3 bases short, with 16 bases between. DNA of the CDR3: TGCGCCAGCTTCCTGCCAGGGGTGGACACTGAAGCTTTCTTT. As protein: CASFLPGVDTEAFF.

The chain carries TRBV21-1 and TRBJ2-3; TRBD1, the table's D call, lacks a check against the DNA. TRBV21-1 is termed a pseudogene. This CDR3 has 14 amino acids. CDR3 DNA: TGTGCCAGCAGTACTCAGGTTATGACGGATACGCAGTATTTT. This sequence encodes CASSTQVMTDTQYF.

This sequence joins TRBV27 and TRBJ2-3; the match to TRBD1 covers 7 bases. Germline V gene data show CDR1 as MNHEY and CDR2 as SMNVEV (reference sequence). This CDR3 comprises 13 residues. V gave up 2 bases and J gave up 9 bases; unmatched junction bases: 5. The CDR3 nucleotides are TGTGCCAGCAGTTTAGTCGACAGGGAAACGCAGTATTTT. It specifies CASSLVDRETQYF.

This sequence joins TRBV10-1 and TRBJ2-3, with D possibly matching TRBD1 (6 bases). This CDR3 spans 16 amino acids. The germline V gene has CDR1 WNHNN and CDR2 SYGVQD (reference sequence). Trimming pared 3 bases from V and 2 bases from J, leaving 15 bases between. CDR3 amino acids: CASSDWSGVDTDTQYF. CDR3 coding DNA: TGCGCCAGCAGTGATTGGTCAGGGGTGGACACAGATACGCAGTATTTT.

The J gene is TRBJ1-6, the V gene TRBV19; D perhaps matches TRBD1 (5 bases). This CDR3 region has 16 residues. Trimming took 5 bases from V and 7 from J, leaving 18 bases between them. Germline loops: CDR1 LNHDA, CDR2 SQIVND (reference sequence). CDR3 amino acids: CASSLLSGARNSPLHF. The CDR3 DNA reads TGTGCCAGTAGTCTGCTTAGCGGGGCACGGAATTCACCCCTCCACTTT.

The chain joins TRBV28 to TRBJ2-6, with TRBD2 identical over 7 bases. Germline V gene sequence: CDR1 MDHEN, CDR2 SYDVKM. Unmatched junction bases numbered 12, after V lost 2 bases and J lost 2 bases. This CDR3 region has 19 residues. The CDR3 loop reads CASSLGWGRGETGANVLTF. The CDR3 DNA reads TGTGCCAGCAGTTTAGGGTGGGGGAGGGGCGAGACTGGGGCCAACGTCCTGACTTTC.

The chain has TRBV30 and TRBJ1-2; unclear D gene. Trimming shortened V by 1 base and J by 2 bases, and 5 bases separated the two germline ends. Per germline, CDR1 GTSNPN and CDR2 SVGIG (reference sequence). The CDR3 runs to 12 residues. The CDR3 coding sequence is TGTGCCTGGAGTGAACAAAACTATGGCTACACCTTC. It codes for CAWSEQNYGYTF.

The chain has TRBV10-1 and TRBJ2-6; D unresolved. Germline V gene sequence: CDR1 WNHNN, CDR2 SYGVQD (reference sequence). This CDR3 has 15 amino acids. V was shortened by 1 base and J by 0 bases, with 4 bases between the two germline ends. The CDR3 loop reads CASSEYNSGANVLTF. For the CDR3, the DNA is TGCGCCAGCAGTGAGTACAACTCTGGGGCCAACGTCCTGACTTTC.

J is TRBJ2-7 and V is TRBV7-8, with TRBD2 matching 11 bases. Germline V gene sequence: CDR1 SGHVS, CDR2 FQNEAQ. The CDR3 extends over 18 amino acids. V was clipped by 1 base and J by 0 bases; unmatched bases: 8. The CDR3 region is CASSLGRSSGRSSYEQYF. The CDR3 DNA reads as TGTGCCAGCAGCTTAGGTCGGTCTAGCGGGAGGAGCTCCTACGAGCAGTACTTC. Full variable domain (rest looked up from reference TRBV7-8 and TRBJ2-7): GAGVSQSPRYKVAKRGQDVALRCDPISGHVSLFWYQQALGQGPEFLTYFQNEAQLDKSGLPSDRFFAERPEGSVSTLKIQRTQQEDSAVYLCASSLGRSSGRSSYEQYFGPGTRLTVT.

This clone was seen more than once but under ten times. The chain employs TRBV15 and TRBJ2-2, with 8 bases fitting TRBD1. Germline V CDR1 and CDR2: LNHNV, YYDKDF (reference sequence). The trim removed 5 bases at V and 7 bases at J, leaving 12 bases unmatched. The CDR3 has 16 residues. The CDR3 here is CATSPGTGFTSGELFF. As DNA, the CDR3 is TGTGCCACCAGCCCCGGGACAGGCTTCACTAGCGGGGAGCTGTTTTTT.

The V and J genes are TRBV6-5 and TRBJ2-1; D remains unclear. V was shortened by 6 bases and J by 5 bases, with 14 bases between the two germline ends. The CDR3 contains 14 residues. CDR1 and CDR2 (germline): MNHEY, SVGAGI. The CDR3 region is CASSPGPSNNEQFF. CDR3 coding DNA: TGTGCCAGCAGCCCGGGTCCGAGCAACAATGAGCAGTTCTTC.

The CDR3 is CASSAGTGTTRPELFF. CDR3 bases: TGTGCCAGCAGTGCCGGGACAGGGACCACAAGGCCGGAGCTGTTTTTT. This chain connects TRBV5-4 to TRBJ2-2; TRBD1 agrees at 9 bases. The CDR3 has 16 amino acids. J gave up 10 bases and V 5 bases, and 15 bases lay outside the gene matches. CDR1 and CDR2 from the germline V gene are SGHNT and YYREEE (reference sequence).

The J gene is TRBJ2-4, the V gene TRBV4-3; D remains unclear. Trimming removed 4 bases at V and 6 bases at J, with 10 bases between. This CDR3 is 13 amino acids long. The germline V gene encodes CDR1 LGHNA and CDR2 YSLEER. The CDR3 loop reads CASSPAVANIQYF. CDR3 nucleotide sequence: TGCGCCAGCAGCCCGGCAGTAGCAAACATTCAGTACTTC.

This clone has ten or more counts. The V gene is TRBV6-8, the J gene TRBJ1-6; the D is unclear. Germline V gene lookup returns CDR1 MNHGY and CDR2 SAAAGT. The CDR3 covers 16 residues. V lost 2 bases and J 8 bases, leaving 16 bases between the germline ends. The CDR3 DNA is TGTGCCAGCAGTTACGATGTCATCCGGAGGGATTCACCCCTCCACTTT. Translating it yields CASSYDVIRRDSPLHF.

This clone showed up just once. V gene TRBV13 combines with J gene TRBJ1-1; D is perhaps TRBD1 (6 bases). Germline loops: CDR1 PRHDT, CDR2 FYEKMQ (reference sequence). The CDR3 runs to 15 residues. The germline V and J ends were trimmed by 1 base and 0 bases, with 9 bases remaining between them. The CDR3 nucleotides read TGTGCCAGCAGCTTAGATGGGACAATGAACACTGAAGCTTTCTTT. Amino acid sequence: CASSLDGTMNTEAFF.

The chain links TRBV16 to TRBJ2-7; TRBD1 aligns across 9 bases. Germline CDR1 KGHSY, CDR2 FQNENV. The CDR3 has 14 residues. The junction had 3 bases not matched to a gene; V was cut back by 4 bases and J by 2 bases. CDR3 region: CASSLTGGAYEQYF. DNA for the CDR3: TGTGCCAGCAGCCTGACAGGGGGAGCCTACGAGCAGTACTTC.

The J gene is TRBJ1-2, the V gene TRBV2; D is possibly TRBD1 (5 bases). The V end was cut by 5 bases, the J end by 8 bases, with 15 bases between. This CDR3 has 13 residues. Germline V gene data show CDR1 as SNHLY and CDR2 as FYNNEI. The CDR3 sequence is CASSILGVSGYTF. CDR3 DNA: TGTGCCAGCAGTATCCTAGGGGTCAGCGGCTACACCTTC. Combining the CDR3 with reference TRBV2 and TRBJ1-2 gives the whole variable domain EPEVTQTPSHQVTQMGQEVILRCVPISNHLYFYWYRQILGQKVEFLVSFYNNEISEKSEIFDDQFSVERPDGSNFTLKIRSTKLEDSAMYFCASSILGVSGYTFGSGTRLTVV.

This clone has a handful of counts. The CDR3 region is CASRPGQHNQPQHF. CDR3 coding DNA: TGTGCCAGCAGGCCGGGACAGCACAATCAGCCCCAGCATTTT. The rearrangement joins TRBV6-6 to TRBJ1-5; 7 positions match TRBD1. CDR3 length: 14 amino acids. Per germline, CDR1 MNHNY and CDR2 SVGAGI (reference sequence). V gave up 6 bases and J gave up 3 bases; unmatched junction bases: 5.

This clone was detected only once. V usage is TRBV29-1 and J usage is TRBJ2-5; D might be TRBD1 (5 bases). Germline CDR1 and CDR2: SQVTM and ANQGSEA. Trimming took 4 bases from V and 2 from J, leaving 14 bases between them. The CDR3 extends over 14 amino acids. The CDR3 DNA reads TGCAGCGTTGCTACAGGCTCTCTTCAAGAGACCCAGTACTTC. It specifies CSVATGSLQETQYF.

V gene TRBV28 combines with J gene TRBJ1-6; perhaps TRBD1 as D (6 bases). CDR1 and CDR2 (germline): MDHEN, SYDVKM. The length of the CDR3 is 17 residues. With 0 bases removed from V and 7 bases from J, the gap between germline ends came to 16 bases. The CDR3 DNA is TGTGCCAGCAGTTTATGGGTTTACCAGGGGCTAAATTCACCCCTCCACTTT. Protein: CASSLWVYQGLNSPLHF.

The gene calls are TRBV4-2 and TRBJ2-6, with 7 bases lining up with TRBD2. CDR3 length: 17 amino acids. Germline-derived CDR1 and CDR2 are LGHNA and YNFKEQ. The V segment lost 3 bases and the J segment 1 base; nucleotides outside the gene matches: 6. DNA for the CDR3: TGTGCCAGCAGCCAGATCCCCGGGGGGTCTGGGGCCAACGTCCTGACTTTC. This sequence encodes CASSQIPGGSGANVLTF.

CDR3 DNA: TGTGCCAGTACGATCAGGGGTAGCGACACTGAAGCTTTCTTT. Its protein is CASTIRGSDTEAFF. The genes are TRBV19 and TRBJ1-1; D might be TRBD1 (6 bases). The CDR3 contains 14 residues. The ends were cut back, 7 bases at V and 3 bases at J, with 15 bases in the middle. Germline V CDR1 and CDR2: LNHDA, SQIVND (reference sequence).

The chain couples TRBV28 to TRBJ2-1; 11 nucleotides agree with TRBD2. V dropped 7 bases and J dropped 2; count of bases not matched to a gene: 1. CDR1 is MDHEN, CDR2 SYDVKM, per germline. The CDR3 runs 14 residues. This CDR3 reads CASMGLAAYNEQFF. In DNA form, the CDR3 reads TGTGCCAGCATGGGACTAGCGGCCTACAATGAGCAGTTCTTC.

CDR3 region: CASSHGTETYEQYF. CDR3 DNA: TGCGCCAGCAGCCATGGGACAGAGACCTACGAGCAGTACTTC. The J gene is TRBJ2-7, the V gene TRBV4-1; TRBD1 matches 7 bases. This CDR3 has 14 amino acids. The germline V gene has CDR1 MGHRA and CDR2 YSYEKL. V shed 3 bases and J 2 bases; nucleotides not matched to a gene: 4.

The chain uses TRBV18 and TRBJ1-5; 8 bases are a match to TRBD1. The germline V gene encodes CDR1 KGHSH and CDR2 LQKENI. V lost 0 bases, J lost 5 bases, and 3 bases stayed unmatched. The CDR3 spans 15 residues. The CDR3 protein is CASSPPGQGDQPQHF. CDR3 bases: TGTGCCAGCTCACCACCCGGACAGGGTGATCAGCCCCAGCATTTT.

The chain is built from TRBV15 and TRBJ2-7, with D tentatively TRBD2 (6 bases). Trimming left V 9 bases short and J 2 bases short, with 17 bases between. Per the germline V gene, CDR1 is LNHNV and CDR2 is YYDKDF (reference sequence). The CDR3 totals 14 residues. In DNA, the CDR3 is TGTGCCACAGGGGACTCTCTGGGGCCCTACGAGCAGTACTTC. Translated: CATGDSLGPYEQYF.